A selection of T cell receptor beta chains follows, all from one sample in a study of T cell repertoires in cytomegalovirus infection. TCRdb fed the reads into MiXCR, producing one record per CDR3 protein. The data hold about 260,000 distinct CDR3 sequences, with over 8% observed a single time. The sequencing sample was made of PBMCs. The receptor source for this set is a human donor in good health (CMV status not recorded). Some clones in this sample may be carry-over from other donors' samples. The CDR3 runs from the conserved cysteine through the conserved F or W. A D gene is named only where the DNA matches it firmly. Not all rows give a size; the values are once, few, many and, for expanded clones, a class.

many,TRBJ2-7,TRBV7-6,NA,CASSLDRAGEQYF,TGTGCCAGCAGCTTAGATAGGGCGGGCGAGCAGTACTTC
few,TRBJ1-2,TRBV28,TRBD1,CASNLLGTANYGYTF,TGTGCCAGCAACCTCCTCGGGACAGCTAACTATGGCTACACCTTC
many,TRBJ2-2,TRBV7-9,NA,CASSPTAGELFF,TGTGCCAGCAGTCCGACCGCCGGGGAGCTGTTTTTT
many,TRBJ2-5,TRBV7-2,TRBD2,CASSLGPSGGPAQETQYF,TGTGCCAGCAGCTTAGGGCCTAGCGGGGGACCAGCCCAAGAGACCCAGTACTTC
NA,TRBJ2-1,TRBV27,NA,CASSFLSSYNEQFF,TGTGCCAGCAGTTTCCTGAGCTCCTACAATGAGCAGTTCTTC
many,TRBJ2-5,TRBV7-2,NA,CASSLVDILGETQYF,TGTGCCAGCAGCTTAGTTGACATTTTGGGAGAGACCCAGTACTTC
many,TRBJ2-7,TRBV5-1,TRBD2,CASSWTLLAGDYEQYF,TGCGCCAGCAGCTGGACCCTACTAGCGGGAGATTACGAGCAGTACTTC
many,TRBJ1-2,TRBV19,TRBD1,CASTARNRGHGYTF,TGTGCCAGTACGGCTCGTAACAGGGGGCATGGCTACACCTTC
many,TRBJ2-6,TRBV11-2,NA,CASSLAEYRTRTSGANVLTF,TGTGCCAGCAGTCTAGCTGAGTATCGCACAAGAACTTCTGGGGCCAACGTCCTGACTTTC
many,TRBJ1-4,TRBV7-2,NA,CASSSRPDEKLFF,TGTGCCAGCAGCTCCCGACCGGATGAAAAACTGTTTTTT
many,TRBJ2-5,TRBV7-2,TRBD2,CASSLATSGGEQETQYF,TGTGCCAGCAGCTTAGCGACTAGCGGGGGGGAACAAGAGACCCAGTACTTC
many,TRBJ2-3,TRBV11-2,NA,CASSLGLQGATDTQYF,TGTGCCAGCAGCTTAGGGTTACAGGGTGCCACAGATACGCAGTATTTT
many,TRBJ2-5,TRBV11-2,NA,CASSLREGTERTQYF,TGTGCCAGCAGCTTAAGAGAGGGGACGGAGAGGACCCAGTACTTC
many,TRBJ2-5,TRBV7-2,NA,CASSFPGAETQYF,TGTGCCAGCAGTTTCCCAGGGGCCGAGACCCAGTACTTC
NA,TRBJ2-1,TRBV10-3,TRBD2,CAISWTSGGQQFF,TGTGCCATCAGTTGGACTAGCGGGGGGCAGCAGTTCTTC
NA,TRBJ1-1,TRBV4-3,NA,CASSQEDRMNTEAFF,TGCGCCAGCAGCCAAGAAGACAGGATGAACACTGAAGCTTTCTTT
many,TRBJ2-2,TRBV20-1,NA,CSARRRNTGELFF,TGCAGTGCCAGACGTAGGAACACCGGGGAGCTGTTTTTT
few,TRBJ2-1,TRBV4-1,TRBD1,CASSQEGQGLGYNEQFF,TGCGCCAGCAGCCAAGAGGGACAGGGTCTGGGTTACAATGAGCAGTTCTTC
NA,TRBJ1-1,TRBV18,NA,CASSPGAGTEAFF,TGTGCCAGCTCACCAGGGGCAGGCACTGAAGCTTTCTTT
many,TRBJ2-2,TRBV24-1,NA,CATSITDTGELFF,TGTGCCACCAGTATCACGGACACCGGGGAGCTGTTTTTT
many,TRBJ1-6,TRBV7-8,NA,CASVEGRRETPLHF,TGTGCCAGCGTAGAGGGGAGGCGCGAGACACCCCTCCACTTT
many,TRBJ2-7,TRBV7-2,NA,CASSHLEAYEQYF,TGTGCCAGCAGCCACCTGGAGGCGTACGAGCAGTACTTC
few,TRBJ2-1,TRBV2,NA,CASSEDSWEFF,TGTGCCAGCAGTGAGGACTCCTGGGAGTTCTTC
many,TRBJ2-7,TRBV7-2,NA,CASSLATTPSYEQYF,TGTGCCAGCAGCTTAGCCACCACACCCTCCTACGAGCAGTACTTC
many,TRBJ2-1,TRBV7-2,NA,CASSPPDWKQFF,TGTGCCAGCAGCCCCCCGGACTGGAAGCAGTTCTTC
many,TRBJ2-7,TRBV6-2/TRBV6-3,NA,CASIGSYEQYF,TGTGCCAGCATCGGATCCTACGAGCAGTACTTC
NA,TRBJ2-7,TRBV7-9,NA,CASSQVPKSYEQYF,TGTGCCAGCAGCCAAGTCCCCAAATCCTACGAGCAGTACTTC
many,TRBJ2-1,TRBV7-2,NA,CASERGSGVNEQFF,TGTGCCAGCGAACGAGGGTCAGGAGTCAATGAGCAGTTCTTC